Presented here are 18 T cell receptor beta chains from one specimen sequenced in a study of T cell repertoires in cytomegalovirus infection. TCRdb fed the reads into MiXCR, producing one record per CDR3 protein. The table lists approximately 910,000 distinct CDR3 sequences, about 33% of them singletons. These receptors' targets are unknown. Source: cultured CD8+ T cells from PBMCs, taken from culture after CMV antigen stimulation. The source of these receptors is a human donor in good health (CMV status not recorded). Some clones in this sample may be carry-over from other donors' samples.

This clonotype was seen a handful of times. The chain is built from TRBV7-9 and TRBJ1-2, with a tentative D call TRBD1 (6 bases). V shed 4 bases and J shed 3 bases, with 15 bases lying between them. The CDR3 has 15 amino acids. In germline, CDR1 is SEHNR, CDR2 FQNEAQ (reference sequence). CDR3 sequence (DNA): TGTGCCAGCAGCTCAAGATTAAGACAGGACTATGGCTACACCTTC. Its translation: CASSSRLRQDYGYTF.

The V gene is TRBV19, the J gene TRBJ1-1; D is uncertain. Germline V gene lookup returns CDR1 LNHDA and CDR2 SQIVND (reference sequence). Trimming shortened V by 0 bases and J by 6 bases, and 8 bases separated the two germline ends. The CDR3 loop spans 13 amino acids. The CDR3 loop is CASSIDPGSEAFF. DNA of the CDR3: TGTGCCAGTAGTATAGATCCTGGCTCTGAAGCTTTCTTT.

The V call is TRBV6-6, the J call TRBJ2-1; the match to TRBD2 covers 7 bases. The CDR3 has 15 amino acids. V gave up 7 bases and J gave up 7 bases; unmatched junction bases: 13. Germline loops: CDR1 MNHNY, CDR2 SVGAGI (reference sequence). CDR3 loop: CASMGGGVGTNEQFF. Written as DNA, the CDR3 is TGTGCCAGCATGGGGGGGGGGGTAGGGACGAATGAGCAGTTCTTC.

This clonotype was observed a few times. The chain carries TRBV11-2 and TRBJ2-3; no firm D call. From germline, CDR1 is SGHAT and CDR2 FQNNGV. Trimming removed 10 bases from V and 0 bases from J, with 14 bases in between. The CDR3 spans 14 residues. The CDR3 DNA sequence: TGTGCCACCTCAGGCCTCATAAGCACAGATACGCAGTATTTT. This gives the protein CATSGLISTDTQYF.

The rearrangement joins TRBV7-6 to TRBJ2-7, with D possibly being TRBD2 (6 bases). The V gene's germline CDR1 is SGHVS and CDR2 FNYEAQ. V was cut by 1 base and J by 5 bases, with 15 bases left in between. This CDR3 contains 15 residues. CDR3 sequence (DNA): TGTGCCAGCAGCTTAGAGCCGGAGGGGAGGAACGAGCAGTACTTC. Its protein product is CASSLEPEGRNEQYF.

The chain employs TRBV7-9 and TRBJ1-6, with 9 positions matching TRBD1. Germline V gene sequence: CDR1 SEHNR, CDR2 FQNEAQ (reference sequence). The V gene end was trimmed by 5 bases and the J gene end by 10 bases; junction bases not matched to a gene: 9. The CDR3 is 15 residues long. This CDR3 reads CASSPGDRERSPLHF. The DNA of the CDR3 is TGTGCCAGCAGCCCCGGGGACAGGGAACGATCACCCCTCCACTTT.

The chain couples TRBV5-5 to TRBJ2-1, with 12 nucleotides matching TRBD2. In germline, CDR1 is SGHKS, CDR2 YYEKEE (reference sequence). V trimming: 3 bases; J trimming: 7 bases; junction bases outside the gene matches: 8. This CDR3 has 16 residues. CDR3 DNA sequence: TGTGCCAGCAGCTCTCCCGGACTAGCGGGGAGGAATGAGCAGTTCTTC. This gives the protein CASSSPGLAGRNEQFF.

This clonotype has only one observation. The genes are TRBV20-1 and TRBJ2-7; 9 nucleotides line up with TRBD1. Trimming cost V 1 base and J 3 bases; bases outside gene matches: 7. CDR3 length: 15 amino acids. Per the germline V gene, CDR1 is DFQATT and CDR2 is SNEGSKA (reference sequence). The CDR3 spells CSARATGGPRYEQYF. The CDR3 nucleotides are TGCAGTGCTAGAGCAACAGGGGGCCCTCGCTACGAGCAGTACTTC.

Only one count was recorded for this clonotype. This rearrangement joins TRBV12-3 or TRBV12-4 to TRBJ1-3; D is undetermined. Trimming cost V 7 bases and J 7 bases, with 8 bases left between them. The CDR3 spans 11 residues. The CDR3 DNA is TGTGCCAGCAACGGGCGGAACACCATATATTTT. Its protein is CASNGRNTIYF.

The chain recombines TRBV7-9 with TRBJ2-1, with 10 bases matching TRBD1. CDR1 and CDR2 (germline): SEHNR, FQNEAQ (reference sequence). V gave up 7 bases and J gave up 8 bases; unmatched junction bases: 8. The CDR3 has 14 amino acids. The CDR3 region is CASIPGQGRDEQFF. As DNA, the CDR3 is TGTGCCAGCATCCCGGGACAGGGGCGGGATGAGCAGTTCTTC.

The chain recombines TRBV7-6 with TRBJ2-3; 8 nucleotides match TRBD1. Germline V gene sequence: CDR1 SGHVS, CDR2 FNYEAQ. V dropped 6 bases and J dropped 1; count of bases not matched to a gene: 12. The CDR3 contains 17 residues. The CDR3 spells CASRPPDRGQGTDTQYF. CDR3 bases: TGTGCCAGCAGACCTCCCGACAGGGGACAAGGCACAGATACGCAGTATTTT.

This clonotype was seen more than once but under ten times. This rearrangement joins TRBV14 to TRBJ2-3; D perhaps matches TRBD1 (6 bases). The CDR3 covers 15 residues. The V end was cut by 4 bases, the J end by 2 bases, with 13 bases between. Germline V gives CDR1 SGHDN, CDR2 FVKESK. CDR3 nucleotides: TGTGCCAGCAGCCCGACAGGCCTTCACACAGATACGCAGTATTTT. This translates into CASSPTGLHTDTQYF.

The chain couples TRBV10-1 to TRBJ1-2, with D unclear. Trimming stripped 6 bases from V and 7 bases from J, with 9 bases between. The germline V gene has CDR1 WNHNN and CDR2 SYGVQD (reference sequence). This CDR3 has 11 residues. Here the CDR3 reads CASRGILGYTF. The CDR3 coding sequence is TGCGCCAGCAGGGGAATTCTTGGCTACACCTTC.

This chain uses TRBV7-6 with TRBJ1-2; D gene ambiguous. Germline loops: CDR1 SGHVS, CDR2 FNYEAQ. CDR3 size: 15 residues. V was shortened by 5 bases and J by 9 bases, with 22 bases between the two germline ends. The CDR3, as DNA: TGTGCCAGCAGCCGTAGCACGGGAGGGATCGATAGCTACACCTTC. This codes for CASSRSTGGIDSYTF.

This clonotype was observed at least ten times. The chain links TRBV7-8 to TRBJ1-1; TRBD1 matches 10 bases. CDR1 SGHVS and CDR2 FQNEAQ come from the germline V gene. The CDR3 has 16 residues. The V gene end was trimmed by 4 bases and the J gene end by 5 bases; junction bases not matched to a gene: 10. The CDR3 loop reads CASSSGQGPLGTEAFF. The CDR3 DNA reads as TGTGCCAGCAGCTCGGGACAGGGGCCCTTAGGAACTGAAGCTTTCTTT.

This clonotype was observed a handful of times. The chain carries TRBV27 and TRBJ2-1, with TRBD2 as a possible D gene (7 bases). CDR1 is MNHEY, CDR2 SMNVEV, per germline (reference sequence). This CDR3 is built from 16 residues. With 5 bases removed from V and 8 bases from J, the gap between germline ends came to 22 bases. CDR3 DNA sequence: TGTGCCAGCAGTCCCTCCTTCTCGGGGGGCGGCGATGAGCAGTTCTTC. Translation gives CASSPSFSGGGDEQFF.

For this clonotype: Because the CDR3 is missing its conserved closing phenylalanine or tryptophan, this is likely a read error. The chain links TRBV7-9 to TRBJ1-2; D might be TRBD1 (5 bases). V shed 5 bases and J shed 6 bases, with 13 bases lying between them. The CDR3 totals 13 residues. Germline V lookup: CDR1 SEHNR, CDR2 FQNEAQ (reference sequence). CDR3 amino acids: CASSNGTADGYTL. Here the CDR3 DNA reads TGTGCCAGCAGCAATGGGACCGCTGATGGCTACACCCTC.

This clonotype was observed a few times. The rearrangement joins TRBV7-6 to TRBJ2-1; TRBD2 is a possible D gene (5 bases). The germline V gene encodes CDR1 SGHVS and CDR2 FNYEAQ. Trimming took off 8 bases at V and 12 bases at J, with 14 bases between the two ends. This CDR3 comprises 11 residues. DNA for the CDR3: TGTGCCAGCGGCTCCGGGGTGGTGCAGTTCTTC. Translating gives CASGSGVVQFF.